This T cell receptor beta chain was identified in a study of T cell clonotyping in hematopoietic cell transplantation. Notes on the study in general: Recipient TCR diversity dropped after transplant; expanded clonotypes rose from day 30 to 180. Higher Inverse Simpson Index values in graft donor and pretransplant recipient predicted broader posttransplant TCR diversity. Few recipient clonotypes overlapped donors; over 95% were de novo at given depth.

V was cut by 0 bases and J by 6 bases, with 13 bases left in between. There are 14 residues in the CDR3. The germline V gene has CDR1 SGHRS and CDR2 YFSETQ. Sequencing used immunoSEQ multiplex PCR; TCRdb keeps in-frame clones, though not all of them. This sample yields more than 40,000 clones, of which about 95% are seen a single time; under 0.95% belongs to the top ten. On this clone itself: Its antigen remains unidentified. Other nucleotide sequences in the sample specify the same CDR3.

This chain connects TRBV5-1 to TRBJ2-7, with a tentative D call TRBD1 (5 bases). The origin of this receptor is a man in his thirties or forties in good health. Some clones in this sample may be carry-over from other donors' samples. Sequenced material: peripheral blood mononuclear cells. The CDR3 region has the DNA TGCGCCAGCAGCTTGGGGGGCGGAAGGCTCGAGCAGTACTTC. This encodes CASSLGGGRLEQYF. The full variable domain, with the rest looked up from reference TRBV5-1 and TRBJ2-7, is KAGVTQTPRYLIKTRGQQVTLSCSPISGHRSVSWYQQTPGQGLQFLFEYFSETQRNKGNFPGRFSGRQFSNSRSEMNVSTLELGDSALYLCASSLGGGRLEQYFGPGTRLTVT.